A single sample is the source of the 17 T cell receptor beta chains below, sequenced in a study of cytomegalovirus exposure and HLA in healthy donors. PCR primers comprised 60 Vbeta and 13 Jbeta primers. Method: immunoSEQ multiplex PCR; TCRdb's copy keeps in-frame clones and lacks some. The sample totals about 130,000 clones. The sequenced sample was PBMCs. The source is a woman between 40 and 55 years old in good health and CMV-seropositive.

The chain employs TRBV6-6 and TRBJ1-1; TRBD1 is a possible D gene (6 bases). CDR3 length: 14 residues. CDR1 MNHNY and CDR2 SVGAGI come from the germline V gene (reference sequence). V was pared by 7 bases and J by 2 bases, with 14 bases between. The CDR3 is CASTPRDKNTEAFF. In nucleotides, the CDR3 is TGTGCCAGCACCCCCAGGGACAAAAACACTGAAGCTTTCTTT.

The CDR3 here is CASSSLDSSYEQYF. The CDR3 DNA follows: TGCGCCAGCAGCTCGCTGGACAGTTCCTACGAGCAGTACTTC. V gene TRBV5-1 combines with J gene TRBJ2-7; D possibly corresponds to TRBD1 (6 bases). The CDR3 runs to 14 residues. Trimming removed 3 bases from V and 1 base from J, with 11 bases in between. CDR1 SGHRS and CDR2 YFSETQ come from the germline V gene.

The J gene is TRBJ2-2, the V gene TRBV30; a possible D gene is TRBD1 (7 bases). CDR1 is GTSNPN and CDR2 is SVGIG in the germline V gene (reference sequence). CDR3 length equals 14 residues. Trimming pared 5 bases from V and 0 bases from J, leaving 10 bases between. CDR3 in DNA: TGTGCCTGGGGGGGGACAGCGAACACCGGGGAGCTGTTTTTT. Its protein is CAWGGTANTGELFF. Looking up the rest from reference TRBV30 and TRBJ2-2 gives the full variable domain: SQTIHQWPATLVQPVGSPLSLECTVEGTSNPNLYWYRQAAGRGLQLLFYSVGIGQISSEVPQNLSASRPQDRQFILSSKKLLLSDSGFYLCAWGGTANTGELFFGEGSRLTVL.

The chain recombines TRBV5-1 with TRBJ2-1; 9 nucleotides line up with TRBD2. V dropped 4 bases and J dropped 6; count of bases not matched to a gene: 8. Per germline, CDR1 SGHRS and CDR2 YFSETQ. This CDR3 has 15 residues. The CDR3 loop is CASSRAGGPTNEQFF. The CDR3, as DNA: TGCGCCAGCAGCCGAGCGGGAGGCCCGACCAATGAGCAGTTCTTC.

The chain links TRBV27 to TRBJ2-7, with D possibly TRBD1 on 5 matching bases. V gave up 1 base and J gave up 6 bases, with 16 bases separating them. CDR1 is MNHEY, CDR2 SMNVEV, per germline (reference sequence). The CDR3 has 15 amino acids. CDR3 DNA: TGTGCCAGCAGTTTATTCCCGCAGGGTAGGAGCGAGCAGTACTTC. Amino acid sequence: CASSLFPQGRSEQYF.

The chain couples TRBV6-9 to TRBJ2-1; 8 positions agree with TRBD2. The CDR3 extends over 16 amino acids. V lost 8 bases, J lost 8 bases, and 17 bases stayed unmatched. Per the germline V gene, CDR1 is MNHGY and CDR2 is SVAAGI. The CDR3 sequence is CASGSGSGRSRDEQFF. The CDR3 nucleotides read TGTGCCAGCGGCAGCGGGAGTGGTCGCTCTCGCGATGAGCAGTTCTTC.

The rearrangement uses TRBV6-5 and TRBJ2-7, with a tentative D call TRBD1 (6 bases). CDR3 size: 14 residues. The V end was cut by 0 bases, the J end by 0 bases, with 6 bases between. Germline-derived CDR1 and CDR2 are MNHEY and SVGAGI. As DNA, the CDR3 is TGTGCCAGCAGTTACTCACAGGGCTCCTACGAGCAGTACTTC. Protein sequence: CASSYSQGSYEQYF.

As to this clone: The same CDR3 is also encoded by other DNA sequences in this sample. J is TRBJ1-5 and V is TRBV19; D is uncertain. The CDR3 length is 12 residues. Germline-derived CDR1 and CDR2 are LNHDA and SQIVND (reference sequence). Trimming shortened V by 6 bases and J by 0 bases, and 3 bases separated the two germline ends. This CDR3 is CASRYSNQPQHF. The CDR3 region has the DNA TGTGCCAGTAGGTATAGCAATCAGCCCCAGCATTTT.

V usage is TRBV19 and J usage is TRBJ1-5; D call uncertain. Germline loops: CDR1 LNHDA, CDR2 SQIVND (reference sequence). V was trimmed by 1 base and J by 4 bases, leaving 5 bases between them. CDR3 length equals 13 residues. The CDR3 loop reads CASSIARNQPQHF. CDR3 in DNA: TGTGCCAGTAGTATAGCCAGGAATCAGCCCCAGCATTTT.

The V call is TRBV5-1, the J call TRBJ2-7; 7 positions match TRBD2. Germline V gives CDR1 SGHRS, CDR2 YFSETQ. This CDR3 contains 15 residues. Trimming cost V 0 bases and J 7 bases; bases outside gene matches: 10. The DNA for the CDR3 is TGCGCCAGCAGCTTGGGGCGGCGGGAGAGTGTGGAGCAGTACTTC. Its protein product is CASSLGRRESVEQYF. Full variable domain (missing parts from reference TRBV5-1 and TRBJ2-7): KAGVTQTPRYLIKTRGQQVTLSCSPISGHRSVSWYQQTPGQGLQFLFEYFSETQRNKGNFPGRFSGRQFSNSRSEMNVSTLELGDSALYLCASSLGRRESVEQYFGPGTRLTVT.

This rearrangement joins TRBV6-6 to TRBJ2-7; D possibly corresponds to TRBD1 (5 bases). The germline CDR1 and CDR2 sequences are MNHNY and SVGAGI (reference sequence). V lost 5 bases to trimming and J lost 4 bases, with 18 bases between them. This CDR3 region has 15 residues. CDR3 loop: CASSQRGLGSYEQYF. In DNA form, the CDR3 reads TGTGCCAGCAGTCAAAGGGGATTAGGGTCGTACGAGCAGTACTTC.

The chain is built from TRBV2 and TRBJ2-7, with D possibly TRBD2 on 6 matching bases. Germline V gene data show CDR1 as SNHLY and CDR2 as FYNNEI. Between the trimmed V and J ends, which lost 7 bases and 3 bases, there was a span of 13 bases. There are 13 residues in the CDR3. The CDR3 DNA is TGTGCCAGCAACGGGGGAGCTAGCTACGAGCAGTACTTC. Translating gives CASNGGASYEQYF.

This chain uses TRBV6-5 with TRBJ2-7, with 8 bases lining up with TRBD2. The germline V gene has CDR1 MNHEY and CDR2 SVGAGI. The CDR3 is made up of 15 amino acids. With V trimmed by 6 bases and J by 2 bases, 9 bases remained unmatched. The CDR3 protein is CASRPTSGHAYEQYF. The CDR3 DNA sequence: TGTGCCAGCAGACCAACTAGCGGACATGCCTACGAGCAGTACTTC.

The chain has TRBV5-1 and TRBJ2-4, with a tentative D call TRBD2 (7 bases). This CDR3 is 16 amino acids long. Germline CDR1 reads SGHRS; CDR2 reads YFSETQ. V lost 2 bases to trimming and J lost 7 bases, with 19 bases between them. This CDR3 reads CASSLTGSGERNIQYF. The CDR3 DNA follows: TGCGCCAGCAGCTTAACAGGGAGCGGGGAGAGGAACATTCAGTACTTC.

The rearrangement uses TRBV19 and TRBJ2-5; 10 bases are shared with TRBD1. The assigned J gene may be wrong: the sequence end matches TRBJ2-7 better. Germline V lookup: CDR1 LNHDA, CDR2 SQIVND (reference sequence). This CDR3 comprises 16 residues. CDR3 in amino acids: CASSILPGQGSYEQYF. The CDR3 DNA reads as TGTGCCAGTAGTATACTCCCGGGACAGGGGTCCTACGAGCAGTACTTC.

The chain recombines TRBV4-2 with TRBJ2-1; 10 bases align to TRBD2. This CDR3 spans 15 amino acids. Germline CDR1 and CDR2: LGHNA and YNFKEQ. V gave up 4 bases and J gave up 9 bases; unmatched junction bases: 9. The CDR3 region is CASSPRASGSSEQFF. Here the CDR3 DNA reads TGTGCCAGCAGCCCCCGGGCTAGCGGGAGTAGTGAGCAGTTCTTC.

This rearrangement joins TRBV29-1 to TRBJ2-7; 9 bases are shared with TRBD1. The CDR3 has 15 residues. Trimming took 0 bases from V and 1 from J; bases not matched to a gene: 4. Germline V lookup: CDR1 SQVTM, CDR2 ANQGSEA. CDR3 amino acids: CSVEDPGTGSYEQYF. The CDR3 nucleotides are TGCAGCGTTGAAGATCCCGGGACAGGGTCCTACGAGCAGTACTTC.